This TCR beta chain was sequenced for a study of OX40 agonist ivuxolimab in advanced cancers. General notes on the study: Ivuxolimab was an agonistic, fully human IgG2 monoclonal antibody directed against OX40 (CD134), a costimulatory receptor. Peripheral TCRbeta sequencing was intended to test whether TCR sequence diversity was altered and clonal T-cell expansion was caused by ivuxolimab. The monotherapy dose-escalation portion (N of about 47 patients) of the phase I ivuxolimab trial is reported in the paper. Partial responses were achieved by three dose-escalation patients, of whom one had hepatocellular carcinoma and two had cutaneous melanoma. In the dose-escalation cohort, 82.7% of patients were male, and the mean age was approximately 55 years, with a range of roughly 23 to 85. Intravenous ivuxolimab was administered to patients every 2 weeks at six dose levels: 0.01, 0.1, 0.3, 1.5, 3 and 10 mg/kg. Of the approximately 50 dose-escalation patients, hepatocellular carcinoma was present in about 20, melanoma in approximately 15, renal cell carcinoma in 9 and head and neck cancer in 9. Prior anti-PD-1, anti-PD-L1 or anti-CTLA-4 therapy was permitted, and about two fifths of dose-escalation patients had received checkpoint inhibitors.

Patients with autoimmune disease history or receiving systemic immunosuppression were excluded from the trial. Peripheral blood for TCR sequencing was drawn from every dose cohort at baseline, at cycle 4 day 1 and at cycle 7 day 1. Samples came from an open-label, multicenter, first-in-human phase I dose-escalation trial of ivuxolimab. Adults with locally advanced or metastatic head and neck squamous cell, hepatocellular, melanoma or renal cell carcinoma were enrolled in the trial. Before TCR sequencing, CD4+ and CD8+ T cells were separately sorted from peripheral blood. To sequence the TCRbeta CDR3 region, genomic DNA was isolated from the sorted cells. The immunoSEQ Assay was used for sequencing of TCRbeta CDR3 regions. TCRdb holds this immuneACCESS table with in-frame rearrangements only. Some clones are missing; in checked studies, unresolved V genes explain under half, and the rest has no known cause. The sample includes 75,000 to 95,000 clones, with 85% observed a single time. Approximately 3.1% of the sample rests with the top ten.

Summary of the overall study and its limitations: The antigen specificity of the clonally expanded peripheral T cells was not determined. Low levels of normalized T-cell clonal expansion were also seen in some nonresponding patients. Clonal expansion of both CD4+ and CD8+ blood T cells was observed from baseline to week 6 at doses 0.1 to 3.0 mg/kg. In the 0.1-3.0 mg/kg groups, partial responders were among the patients with the lowest normalized peripheral clonal expansion, particularly in CD8+ T cells. After ivuxolimab, expanded clones were on average more numerous among CD8+ T cells than among CD4+ T cells.

With regard to this clone: Its binding antigen is unknown. Base qualities are not at hand, and no much larger clone is one base apart.

Sequencing used CD4+ or CD8+ T cells sorted from blood, obtained in a trial of the OX40 agonist ivuxolimab. The clonotype comes from an adult with an advanced solid tumor such as melanoma, head and neck, liver or kidney cancer.

For the CDR3, the sequence is CASSWRPTYEQYF. The DNA sequence is as follows: TGTGCCAGTAGTTGGCGGCCAACCTACGAGCAGTACTTC. The rearrangement combines TRBV19 with TRBJ2-7, with the D gene not confidently named. From its cysteine to its phenylalanine, the CDR3 spans 13 amino acids. The sequence is cut down to CDR3 DNA, 39 bases in frame from base 1. The germline V gene encodes CDR1 LNHDA and CDR2 SQIVND (reference sequence). Trimming at the junction amounts to 5 bases on V and 2 bases on J, and the germline ends lie 10 bases apart.